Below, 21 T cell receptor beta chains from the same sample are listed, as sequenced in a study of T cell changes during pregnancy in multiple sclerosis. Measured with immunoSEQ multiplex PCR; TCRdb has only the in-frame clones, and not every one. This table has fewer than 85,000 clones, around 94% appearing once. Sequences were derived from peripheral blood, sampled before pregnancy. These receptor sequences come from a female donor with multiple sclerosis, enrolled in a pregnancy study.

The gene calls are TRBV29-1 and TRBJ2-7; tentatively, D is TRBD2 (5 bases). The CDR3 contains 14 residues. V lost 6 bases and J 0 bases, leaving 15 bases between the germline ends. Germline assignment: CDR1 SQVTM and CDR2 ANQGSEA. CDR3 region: CSVAGKTSSYEQYF. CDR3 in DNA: TGCAGCGTGGCCGGGAAAACCAGCTCCTACGAGCAGTACTTC.

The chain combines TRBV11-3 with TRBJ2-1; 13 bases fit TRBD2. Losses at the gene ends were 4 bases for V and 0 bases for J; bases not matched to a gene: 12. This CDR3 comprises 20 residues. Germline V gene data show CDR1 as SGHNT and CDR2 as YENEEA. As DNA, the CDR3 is TGTGCCAGCAGCTCCCCCCGGACTAGCGGGAGTGTGAGCTCCTACAATGAGCAGTTCTTC. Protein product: CASSSPRTSGSVSSYNEQFF. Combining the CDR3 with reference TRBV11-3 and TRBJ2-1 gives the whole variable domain EAGVVQSPRYKIIEKKQPVAFWCNPISGHNTLYWYLQNLGQGPELLIRYENEEAVDDSQLPKDRFSAERLKGVDSTLKIQPAELGDSAVYLCASSSPRTSGSVSSYNEQFFGPGTRLTVL.

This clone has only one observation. CDR3: CASSPRNSYEQYF. The CDR3 bases are TGTGCCAGCAGCCCGCGAAACTCCTACGAGCAGTACTTC. V usage is TRBV7-9 and J usage is TRBJ2-7; D uncertain. Germline CDR1 is SEHNR and CDR2 is FQNEAQ (reference sequence). V was cut by 5 bases and J by 0 bases, with 8 bases left in between. The CDR3 covers 13 residues.

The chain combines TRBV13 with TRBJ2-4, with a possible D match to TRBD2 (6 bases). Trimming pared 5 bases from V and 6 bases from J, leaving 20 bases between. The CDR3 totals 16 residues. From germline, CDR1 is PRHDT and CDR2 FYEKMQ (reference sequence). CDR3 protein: CASSTSSGLVGNIQYF. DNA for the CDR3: TGTGCCAGCAGCACGTCCTCGGGACTGGTGGGAAACATTCAGTACTTC.

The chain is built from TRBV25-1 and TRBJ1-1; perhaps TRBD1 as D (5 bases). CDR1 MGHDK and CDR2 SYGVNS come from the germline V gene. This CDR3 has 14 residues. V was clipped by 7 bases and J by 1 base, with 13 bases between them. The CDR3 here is CASTAGYRNTEAFF. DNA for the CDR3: TGTGCCAGCACCGCAGGGTATAGGAACACTGAAGCTTTCTTT.

CDR3 loop: CASSLVANQPYEQYF. The CDR3, as DNA: TGTGCCAGCAGCTTAGTGGCAAACCAACCCTACGAGCAGTACTTC. The rearrangement joins TRBV7-2 to TRBJ2-7, with D hard to call. Germline V gives CDR1 SGHTA, CDR2 FQGNSA. The ends were cut back, 1 base at V and 2 bases at J, with 12 bases in the middle. CDR3 length: 15 amino acids.

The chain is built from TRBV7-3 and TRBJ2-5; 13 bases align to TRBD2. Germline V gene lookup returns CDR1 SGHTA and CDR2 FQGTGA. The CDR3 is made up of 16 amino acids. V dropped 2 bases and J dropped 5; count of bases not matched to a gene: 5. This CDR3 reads CASSLPGLAGEETQYF. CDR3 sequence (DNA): TGTGCCAGCAGCTTACCCGGACTAGCGGGAGAGGAGACCCAGTACTTC.

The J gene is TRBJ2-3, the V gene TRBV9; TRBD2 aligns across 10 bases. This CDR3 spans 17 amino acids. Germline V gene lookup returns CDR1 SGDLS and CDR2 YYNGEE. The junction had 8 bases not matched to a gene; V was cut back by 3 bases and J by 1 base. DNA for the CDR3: TGTGCCAGCAGCGCTTTAGCGGGAGGAGGAGGCACAGATACGCAGTATTTT. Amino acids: CASSALAGGGGTDTQYF. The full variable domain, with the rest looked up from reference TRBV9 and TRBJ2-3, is DSGVTQTPKHLITATGQRVTLRCSPRSGDLSVYWYQQSLDQGLQFLIQYYNGEERAKGNILERFSAQQFPDLHSELNLSSLELGDSALYFCASSALAGGGGTDTQYFGPGTRLTVL.

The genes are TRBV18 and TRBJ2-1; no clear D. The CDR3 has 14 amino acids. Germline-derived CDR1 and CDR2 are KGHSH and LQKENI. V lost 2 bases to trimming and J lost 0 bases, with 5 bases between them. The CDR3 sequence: CASSPYSSYNEQFF. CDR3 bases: TGTGCCAGCTCACCATATTCCTCCTACAATGAGCAGTTCTTC.

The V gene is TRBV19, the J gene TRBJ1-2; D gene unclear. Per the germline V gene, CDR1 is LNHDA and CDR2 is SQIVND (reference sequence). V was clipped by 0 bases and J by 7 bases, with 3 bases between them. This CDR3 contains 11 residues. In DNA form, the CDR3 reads TGTGCCAGTAGTATAGATAGTGGCTACACCTTC. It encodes CASSIDSGYTF.

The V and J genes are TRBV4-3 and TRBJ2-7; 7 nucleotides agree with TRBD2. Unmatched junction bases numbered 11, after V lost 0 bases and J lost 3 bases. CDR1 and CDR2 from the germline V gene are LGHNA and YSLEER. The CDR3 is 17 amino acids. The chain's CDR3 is CASSQEEIAGRVYEQYF. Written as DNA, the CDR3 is TGCGCCAGCAGCCAAGAAGAGATAGCGGGCAGAGTCTACGAGCAGTACTTC.

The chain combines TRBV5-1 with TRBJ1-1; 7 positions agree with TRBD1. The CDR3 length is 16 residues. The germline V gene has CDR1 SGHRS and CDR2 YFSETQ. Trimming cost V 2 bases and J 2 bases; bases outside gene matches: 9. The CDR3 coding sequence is TGCGCCAGCAGCTTTGGTCCACAGGGGACCAACACTGAAGCTTTCTTT. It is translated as CASSFGPQGTNTEAFF.

The CDR3 bases are TGTGCCAGCAGTTCGAGGACACCTGAAGCTTTCTTT. Translated, it gives CASSSRTPEAFF. The V gene is TRBV6-5, the J gene TRBJ1-1; D may be TRBD1 (5 bases). The CDR3 is 12 amino acids. V was pared by 4 bases and J by 6 bases, with 9 bases between. Germline V lookup: CDR1 MNHEY, CDR2 SVGAGI.

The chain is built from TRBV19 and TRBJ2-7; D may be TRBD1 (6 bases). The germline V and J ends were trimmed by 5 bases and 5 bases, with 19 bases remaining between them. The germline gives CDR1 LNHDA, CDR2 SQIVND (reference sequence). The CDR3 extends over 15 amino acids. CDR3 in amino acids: CASSSTGSPWDEQYF. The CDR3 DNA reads TGTGCCAGTAGTTCCACAGGGTCCCCCTGGGACGAGCAGTACTTC.

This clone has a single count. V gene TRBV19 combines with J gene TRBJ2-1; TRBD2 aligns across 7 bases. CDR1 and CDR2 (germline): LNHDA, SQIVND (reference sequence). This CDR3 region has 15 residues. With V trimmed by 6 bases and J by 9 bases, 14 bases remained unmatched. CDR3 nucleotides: TGTGCCAGTAGATGGGGGGAGGGCCGAGTGATTGAGCAGTTCTTC. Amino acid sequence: CASRWGEGRVIEQFF.

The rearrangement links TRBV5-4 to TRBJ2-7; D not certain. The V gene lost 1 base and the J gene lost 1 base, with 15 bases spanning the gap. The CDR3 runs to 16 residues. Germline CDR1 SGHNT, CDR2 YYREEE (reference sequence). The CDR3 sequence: CASSLYTGIRSYEQYF. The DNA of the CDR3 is TGTGCCAGCAGCTTGTACACGGGTATCAGATCCTACGAGCAGTACTTC. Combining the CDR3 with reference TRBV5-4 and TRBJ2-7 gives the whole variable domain ETGVTQSPTHLIKTRGQQVTLRCSSQSGHNTVSWYQQALGQGPQFIFQYYREEENGRGNFPPRFSGLQFPNYSSELNVNALELDDSALYLCASSLYTGIRSYEQYFGPGTRLTVT.

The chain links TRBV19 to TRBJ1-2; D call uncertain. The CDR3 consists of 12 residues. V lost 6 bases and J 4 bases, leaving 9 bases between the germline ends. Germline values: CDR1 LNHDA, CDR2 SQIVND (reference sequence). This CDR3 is CASRAGLYGYTF. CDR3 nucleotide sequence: TGTGCCAGTAGGGCAGGACTCTATGGCTACACCTTC.

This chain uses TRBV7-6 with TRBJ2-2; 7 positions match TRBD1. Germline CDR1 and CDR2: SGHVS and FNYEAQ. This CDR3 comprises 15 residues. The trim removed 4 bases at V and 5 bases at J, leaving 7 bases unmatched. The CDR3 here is CASSSTGLGTGELFF. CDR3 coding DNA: TGTGCCAGCAGCTCGACAGGGTTGGGGACCGGGGAGCTGTTTTTT.

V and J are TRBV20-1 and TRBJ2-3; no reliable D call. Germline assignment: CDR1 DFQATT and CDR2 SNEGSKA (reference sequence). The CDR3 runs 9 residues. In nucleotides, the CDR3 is TGCAGCCTGGCCGATACGCAGTATTTT. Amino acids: CSLADTQYF.

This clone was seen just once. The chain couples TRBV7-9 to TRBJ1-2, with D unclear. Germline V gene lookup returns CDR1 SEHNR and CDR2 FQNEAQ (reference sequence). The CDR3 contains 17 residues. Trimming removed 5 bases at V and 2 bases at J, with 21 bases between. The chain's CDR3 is CASSRTGMAHENYGYTF. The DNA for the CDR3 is TGTGCCAGCAGCCGGACCGGGATGGCCCATGAAAACTATGGCTACACCTTC.

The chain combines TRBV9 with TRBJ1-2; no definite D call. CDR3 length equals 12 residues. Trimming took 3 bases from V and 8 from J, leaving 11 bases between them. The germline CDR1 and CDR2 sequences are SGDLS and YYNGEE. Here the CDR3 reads CASSAYGEGYTF. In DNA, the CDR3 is TGTGCCAGCAGCGCCTATGGGGAGGGCTACACCTTC. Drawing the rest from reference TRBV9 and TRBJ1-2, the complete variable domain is DSGVTQTPKHLITATGQRVTLRCSPRSGDLSVYWYQQSLDQGLQFLIQYYNGEERAKGNILERFSAQQFPDLHSELNLSSLELGDSALYFCASSAYGEGYTFGSGTRLTVV.